These 28 T cell receptor beta chains share one sample of origin, sequenced in a study of T cells in localized non-small cell lung cancer. Data came from immunoSEQ multiplex PCR; TCRdb stores just in-frame clones and leaves some out. The repertoire holds 20,000 to 30,000 clones, 86% seen once, with 1.1% in the top ten. The material sequenced was peripheral blood, taken before any cancer treatment. These receptors originate from a woman aged 40-75 years with stage I lung adenocarcinoma.

J is TRBJ2-7 and V is TRBV5-8, with TRBD2 identical over 10 bases. This CDR3 spans 16 amino acids. The germline V gene has CDR1 SGHTS and CDR2 YDEGEE. V dropped 5 bases and J dropped 1; count of bases not matched to a gene: 9. The CDR3 region is CASSSGWTSGSYEQYF. The CDR3 region has the DNA TGTGCCAGCAGTTCTGGGTGGACTAGCGGTTCCTACGAGCAGTACTTC.

This clone appeared once. The rearrangement uses TRBV7-3 and TRBJ2-3; D might be TRBD2 (7 bases). Germline-derived CDR1 and CDR2 are SGHTA and FQGTGA. The CDR3 consists of 14 residues. The V end lost 9 bases, the J end lost 2 bases, and 15 bases lay between the germline ends. The CDR3 is CASSAGGHTDTQYF. The DNA for the CDR3 is TGTGCCAGTTCTGCCGGGGGGCACACAGATACGCAGTATTTT.

This clone appeared once. The rearrangement uses TRBV7-2 and TRBJ2-1; TRBD1 agrees at 7 bases. V was clipped by 2 bases and J by 10 bases; unmatched bases: 8. The V gene's germline CDR1 is SGHTA and CDR2 FQGNSA. CDR3 length: 14 residues. The CDR3 region is CASSLIVGGQEQFF. The DNA for the CDR3 is TGTGCCAGCAGCTTAATTGTAGGGGGCCAGGAGCAGTTCTTC.

This clone was counted a single time. The V gene is TRBV6-1, the J gene TRBJ2-3; 7 nucleotides agree with TRBD2. V lost 7 bases and J lost 2; bases outside the gene matches: 9. The CDR3 length is 15 residues. The germline V gene has CDR1 MNHNS and CDR2 SASEGT. CDR3 amino acids: CASNSGVINTDTQYF. The CDR3 bases are TGTGCCAGCAACAGCGGGGTGATTAACACAGATACGCAGTATTTT.

This sequence joins TRBV15 and TRBJ1-5; D gene ambiguous. V lost 2 bases and J lost 5, with 16 bases in between. The CDR3 is made up of 16 amino acids. Germline V gene lookup returns CDR1 LNHNV and CDR2 YYDKDF (reference sequence). CDR3 bases: TGTGCCACCAGCAGACGATCCCGGGCCTCTCATCAGCCCCAGCATTTT. This translates into CATSRRSRASHQPQHF.

This clone has just one count. This chain connects TRBV18 to TRBJ1-4, with TRBD1 as a possible D gene (6 bases). This CDR3 spans 17 amino acids. The ends were cut back, 5 bases at V and 1 base at J, with 17 bases in the middle. Germline CDR1 KGHSH, CDR2 LQKENI. This CDR3 reads CASSAYRAGRTNEKLFF. The CDR3 bases are TGTGCCAGCTCAGCCTACAGGGCAGGCAGAACTAATGAAAAACTGTTTTTT.

This rearrangement joins TRBV7-2 to TRBJ1-1; weak D call: TRBD1 (6 bases). Germline CDR1 reads SGHTA; CDR2 reads FQGNSA. This CDR3 has 14 residues. Trimming stripped 4 bases from V and 3 bases from J, with 12 bases between. The CDR3 here is CASSSEGDHTEAFF. As DNA, the CDR3 is TGTGCCAGCAGCTCAGAGGGGGACCACACTGAAGCTTTCTTT.

Remarks on this clone: Other DNA variants within this sample encode the same CDR3. The V gene is TRBV4-1, the J gene TRBJ2-1, with D hard to call. Germline-derived CDR1 and CDR2 are MGHRA and YSYEKL. The CDR3 length is 17 residues. V gave up 1 base and J gave up 0 bases, with 13 bases separating them. CDR3 DNA: TGCGCCAGCAGCCAAGGTGGTCTTAGAAGCTCCTACAATGAGCAGTTCTTC. Its translation is CASSQGGLRSSYNEQFF.

V is TRBV9 and J is TRBJ1-4, with 7 bases matching TRBD1. The CDR3 sequence is 14 residues long. After removal of 4 bases from V and 8 bases from J, the junction contained 8 bases not matched to a gene. Germline V lookup: CDR1 SGDLS, CDR2 YYNGEE. The CDR3: CASSPGTVHEKLFF. The CDR3 nucleotides read TGTGCCAGCAGCCCCGGGACAGTTCACGAAAAACTGTTTTTT.

This rearrangement joins TRBV7-9 to TRBJ2-5, with D uncertain. The V and J ends lost 6 bases and 4 bases respectively, with 9 bases between them. From germline, CDR1 is SEHNR and CDR2 FQNEAQ (reference sequence). This CDR3 has 12 amino acids. The CDR3 nucleotides read TGTGCCAGCAGGTCCTCGCTAGAGACCCAGTACTTC. It is translated as CASRSSLETQYF.

This chain uses TRBV12-2 with TRBJ1-4; the table's D call of TRBD1 was not tested on the DNA. TRBV12-2 is reported as a pseudogene. This CDR3 is 15 amino acids long. The CDR3 protein is CASRLEIRGWEKLFF. CDR3 coding DNA: TGTGCAAGTCGCTTAGAGATTAGGGGCTGGGAAAAACTGTTTTTT.

The chain links TRBV11-3 to TRBJ2-1, with a tentative D call TRBD1 (5 bases). Trimming removed 3 bases at V and 8 bases at J, with 11 bases between. The CDR3 has 13 amino acids. Looked up from germline, CDR1 is SGHNT and CDR2 is YENEEA. CDR3 DNA sequence: TGTGCCAGCAGCTTTTCAACCAGGGATGAGCAGTTCTTC. Translating gives CASSFSTRDEQFF.

In its sample, this clone was seen once. The rearrangement links TRBV23-1 to TRBJ1-6; D gene unclear. TRBV23-1 is an ORF, and what it does is uncertain. There are 15 residues in the CDR3. V was cut by 3 bases and J by 5 bases, with 11 bases left in between. CDR3 DNA sequence: TGCGCCAGCAGTCAGGTTAGAGGGAATAATTCACCCCTCCACTTT. It yields the protein CASSQVRGNNSPLHF.

This clone was detected only once. This rearrangement joins TRBV7-7 to TRBJ2-5; 8 nucleotides align to TRBD2. Germline V gene data show CDR1 as SSHAT and CDR2 as FNYEAQ (reference sequence). This CDR3 spans 16 amino acids. V dropped 5 bases and J dropped 0; count of bases not matched to a gene: 8. The CDR3 coding sequence is TGTGCCAGCAGCAATCGAGCGGGGGAAAACCAAGAGACCCAGTACTTC. This gives the protein CASSNRAGENQETQYF.

The count of this clone is one. The chain carries TRBV6-5 and TRBJ2-3; TRBD2 might be the D (5 bases). There are 15 residues in the CDR3. Trimming pared 10 bases from V and 0 bases from J, leaving 17 bases between. From germline, CDR1 is MNHEY and CDR2 SVGAGI. This CDR3 reads CATARALGSTDTQYF. The CDR3 nucleotides read TGTGCCACGGCGCGGGCCCTGGGGAGCACAGATACGCAGTATTTT.

The chain uses TRBV5-4 and TRBJ2-5; TRBD2 aligns across 9 bases. CDR1 and CDR2 from the germline V gene are SGHNT and YYREEE (reference sequence). CDR3 length: 16 residues. The junction had 12 bases not matched to a gene; V was cut back by 4 bases and J by 5 bases. CDR3 sequence (DNA): TGTGCCAGCAGCCCAAAGGCGGGGGGGCCTGGGGAGACCCAGTACTTC. It translates to CASSPKAGGPGETQYF.

The rearrangement joins TRBV5-1 to TRBJ1-2; TRBD1 aligns across 8 bases. This CDR3 is 14 amino acids long. Germline-derived CDR1 and CDR2 are SGHRS and YFSETQ. V gave up 0 bases and J gave up 5 bases; unmatched junction bases: 3. The CDR3 sequence is CASSLARGLYGYTF. The CDR3 DNA reads as TGCGCCAGCAGCTTGGCCAGGGGGCTTTATGGCTACACCTTC.

This clone has only one observation. The chain has TRBV11-3 and TRBJ1-1; no clear D gene. The germline CDR1 and CDR2 sequences are SGHNT and YENEEA. The V end was cut by 0 bases, the J end by 8 bases, with 7 bases between. There are 12 residues in the CDR3. This chain's CDR3 is CASSLDRQEAFF. DNA for the CDR3: TGTGCCAGCAGCTTAGACAGGCAAGAAGCTTTCTTT. Together with reference TRBV11-3 and TRBJ1-1, the CDR3 gives the full variable domain: EAGVVQSPRYKIIEKKQPVAFWCNPISGHNTLYWYLQNLGQGPELLIRYENEEAVDDSQLPKDRFSAERLKGVDSTLKIQPAELGDSAVYLCASSLDRQEAFFGQGTRLTVV.

The gene calls are TRBV15 and TRBJ2-5, with 9 bases that match TRBD1. Germline CDR1 and CDR2: LNHNV and YYDKDF (reference sequence). The length of the CDR3 is 14 residues. Trimming at V came to 5 bases and at J to 5 bases, leaving 6 bases not matched to a gene. The CDR3, as DNA: TGTGCCACCAGCGGGGGACAGGGCTTTGAGACCCAGTACTTC. This gives the protein CATSGGQGFETQYF.

V and J are TRBV5-1 and TRBJ2-1; D is perhaps TRBD1 (5 bases). V was cut by 5 bases and J by 4 bases, with 13 bases left in between. The CDR3 runs to 14 residues. Germline CDR1 is SGHRS and CDR2 is YFSETQ. This CDR3 reads CASSASGLYNEQFF. The CDR3 nucleotides are TGCGCCAGCAGTGCTTCAGGGCTGTACAATGAGCAGTTCTTC. Full variable domain (missing parts from reference TRBV5-1 and TRBJ2-1): KAGVTQTPRYLIKTRGQQVTLSCSPISGHRSVSWYQQTPGQGLQFLFEYFSETQRNKGNFPGRFSGRQFSNSRSEMNVSTLELGDSALYLCASSASGLYNEQFFGPGTRLTVL.

V gene TRBV9 combines with J gene TRBJ2-3; 9 nucleotides agree with TRBD2. Losses at the gene ends were 0 bases for V and 2 bases for J; bases not matched to a gene: 1. The V gene's germline CDR1 is SGDLS and CDR2 YYNGEE. The CDR3 sequence is 15 residues long. The CDR3, as DNA: TGTGCCAGCAGCGTAGGACTAGCGGCCACAGATACGCAGTATTTT. Protein: CASSVGLAATDTQYF.

The chain recombines TRBV9 with TRBJ2-1; TRBD1 is a possible D gene (5 bases). CDR3 length: 15 amino acids. Looked up from germline, CDR1 is SGDLS and CDR2 is YYNGEE. Trimming shortened V by 0 bases and J by 4 bases, and 11 bases separated the two germline ends. This CDR3 is CASSVGTHDYNEQFF. For the CDR3, the DNA is TGTGCCAGCAGCGTAGGGACACATGATTACAATGAGCAGTTCTTC.

This clone was counted a single time. The CDR3 coding sequence is TGTGCCAGCAGTTACCTGAGGGGAACCAAGCATTCACCCCTCCACTTT. This sequence encodes CASSYLRGTKHSPLHF. The gene calls are TRBV6-5 and TRBJ1-6, with D maybe TRBD1 (5 bases). The CDR3 runs 16 residues. Deletions cut 2 bases from V and 8 bases from J, with 16 bases between. In germline, CDR1 is MNHEY, CDR2 SVGAGI.

The rearrangement joins TRBV13 to TRBJ2-3, with TRBD1 as a possible D gene (6 bases). The CDR3 contains 16 residues. V dropped 5 bases and J dropped 2 bases, with 17 bases sitting between them. Germline values: CDR1 PRHDT, CDR2 FYEKMQ (reference sequence). CDR3: CASSQPQGKHTDTQYF. CDR3 DNA: TGTGCCAGCAGCCAGCCCCAGGGGAAACACACAGATACGCAGTATTTT.

The chain has TRBV5-1 and TRBJ2-1; a weak D match, TRBD1 (5 bases). From germline, CDR1 is SGHRS and CDR2 YFSETQ. This CDR3 contains 15 residues. Trimming took off 1 base at V and 4 bases at J, with 12 bases between the two ends. CDR3 amino acids: CASSLTGNQYNEQFF. DNA for the CDR3: TGCGCCAGCAGCTTGACAGGAAATCAATACAATGAGCAGTTCTTC. The whole variable domain, remainder taken from reference TRBV5-1 and TRBJ2-1, is KAGVTQTPRYLIKTRGQQVTLSCSPISGHRSVSWYQQTPGQGLQFLFEYFSETQRNKGNFPGRFSGRQFSNSRSEMNVSTLELGDSALYLCASSLTGNQYNEQFFGPGTRLTVL.

This clone came up once. The V gene is TRBV9, the J gene TRBJ1-3; D remains ambiguous. Trimming left V 0 bases short and J 0 bases short, with 7 bases between. The CDR3 extends over 15 amino acids. Germline loops: CDR1 SGDLS, CDR2 YYNGEE. The DNA of the CDR3 is TGTGCCAGCAGCGTAGCGGAGTACTCTGGAAACACCATATATTTT. Its translation: CASSVAEYSGNTIYF.

The chain links TRBV2 to TRBJ1-6; D gene unclear. CDR1 and CDR2 from the germline V gene are SNHLY and FYNNEI. The CDR3 length is 15 residues. Trimming stripped 7 bases from V and 9 bases from J, with 19 bases between. This chain's CDR3 is CASIASQRYGSPLHF. The CDR3 DNA reads TGTGCCAGCATTGCCTCTCAGCGGTACGGTTCACCCCTCCACTTT.

The chain has TRBV29-1 and TRBJ1-5, with TRBD1 as a possible D gene (5 bases). The CDR3 runs 13 residues. Germline CDR1 reads SQVTM; CDR2 reads ANQGSEA. Deletions cut 4 bases from V and 7 bases from J, with 14 bases between. CDR3 residues: CSVAEGPGQPQHF. The CDR3 region has the DNA TGCAGCGTTGCCGAGGGACCAGGGCAGCCCCAGCATTTT.